These 17 T cell receptor beta chains were sequenced from one sample in a study of CD8 T cells in Susac syndrome. RNA, at roughly 0.45 to 1 ug, was reverse transcribed with random hexamers. TCRdb re-called the immunoSEQ multiplex PCR reads with MiXCR, one entry per CDR3 protein. The repertoire has about 170,000 distinct CDR3 sequences, around 95% of them found once; the top ten carry roughly 0.12%. Sequencing was carried out using CD4+ T cells from PBMCs. All receptors come from a human donor with Susac syndrome.

V usage is TRBV24-1 and J usage is TRBJ2-1; 8 nucleotides line up with TRBD1. V lost 9 bases and J lost 4; bases outside the gene matches: 4. The CDR3 is 13 residues long. From germline, CDR1 is KGHDR and CDR2 SFDVKD. As DNA, the CDR3 is TGTGCCACCCGGGACAGGATATACAATGAGCAGTTCTTC. Protein sequence: CATRDRIYNEQFF.

The chain combines TRBV5-4 with TRBJ1-2; D not certain. Germline V gene lookup returns CDR1 SGHNT and CDR2 YYREEE (reference sequence). This CDR3 is 12 amino acids long. The ends were cut back, 2 bases at V and 8 bases at J, with 10 bases in the middle. The CDR3 bases are TGTGCCAGCAGCTTTATAACTTTGGGCTACACCTTC. Translation: CASSFITLGYTF.

V gene TRBV30 combines with J gene TRBJ1-4; D may be TRBD1 (5 bases). Germline CDR1 is GTSNPN and CDR2 is SVGIG (reference sequence). With 5 bases removed from V and 4 bases from J, the gap between germline ends came to 14 bases. There are 14 residues in the CDR3. As DNA, the CDR3 is TGTGCCTGGGGTACAGGAATGGTTAATGAAAAACTGTTTTTT. This gives the protein CAWGTGMVNEKLFF.

This sequence joins TRBV24-1 and TRBJ2-1; 10 bases line up with TRBD2. The CDR3 has 14 amino acids. Trimming took 2 bases from V and 13 from J; bases not matched to a gene: 7. Germline-derived CDR1 and CDR2 are KGHDR and SFDVKD. The CDR3 DNA is TGTGCCACCAGTGATTACAGACTAGCGGGTCCCCAGTTCTTC. Translation: CATSDYRLAGPQFF.

The V and J genes are TRBV27 and TRBJ2-4, with unresolved D. CDR1 is MNHEY and CDR2 is SMNVEV in the germline V gene (reference sequence). This CDR3 is built from 14 residues. The V end was cut by 4 bases, the J end by 8 bases, with 15 bases between. The chain's CDR3 is CASSSFTGLHIQYF. The CDR3 nucleotides read TGTGCCAGCAGTTCTTTTACCGGGCTTCACATTCAGTACTTC.

J is TRBJ2-6 and V is TRBV24-1; maybe TRBD1 (5 bases). CDR1 and CDR2 (germline): KGHDR, SFDVKD. V was shortened by 5 bases and J by 4 bases, with 14 bases between the two germline ends. The CDR3 length is 16 residues. The CDR3 nucleotides are TGTGCCACCAGTGCCCTGGGGCCGACCGGGGCCAACGTCCTGACTTTC. Residues: CATSALGPTGANVLTF.

The chain has TRBV9 and TRBJ2-2; no reliable D call. The CDR3 sequence is 14 residues long. Germline lookup yields CDR1 SGDLS and CDR2 YYNGEE. Trimming removed 4 bases from V and 2 bases from J, with 9 bases in between. The CDR3 sequence is CASSPRTNTGELFF. For the CDR3, the DNA is TGTGCCAGCAGCCCCCGAACCAACACCGGGGAGCTGTTTTTT.

The chain couples TRBV15 to TRBJ1-2; D is unresolved. Germline V lookup: CDR1 LNHNV, CDR2 YYDKDF (reference sequence). Between the trimmed V and J ends, which lost 1 base and 6 bases, there was a span of 12 bases. The CDR3 length is 14 residues. The CDR3 sequence: CATSRGATSDGYTF. The CDR3 nucleotides read TGTGCCACCAGCAGAGGGGCGACCTCAGATGGCTACACCTTC.

J is TRBJ2-6 and V is TRBV24-1; D is ambiguous. The CDR3 extends over 12 amino acids. The ends were cut back, 5 bases at V and 2 bases at J, with 0 bases in the middle. The germline V gene has CDR1 KGHDR and CDR2 SFDVKD. CDR3 amino acids: CATSAGANVLTF. CDR3 sequence (DNA): TGTGCCACCAGTGCTGGGGCCAACGTCCTGACTTTC.

The chain is built from TRBV12-3 or TRBV12-4 and TRBJ2-2; 8 bases align to TRBD2. Unmatched junction bases numbered 15, after V lost 5 bases and J lost 4 bases. The CDR3 consists of 18 residues. DNA for the CDR3: TGTGCCAGCAGTCCCTCCTTAGGGCTAGCGGGTTTCACCGGGGAGCTGTTTTTT. Translation: CASSPSLGLAGFTGELFF.

This clonotype has only one observation. This chain uses TRBV24-1 with TRBJ1-5; D not certain. Per the germline V gene, CDR1 is KGHDR and CDR2 is SFDVKD. This CDR3 has 13 amino acids. V gave up 10 bases and J gave up 1 base, with 10 bases separating them. The CDR3 bases are TGTGCCACGAGCGTGGGGAGCAATCAGCCCCAGCATTTT. Encoded protein: CATSVGSNQPQHF.

J is TRBJ1-6 and V is TRBV12-3 or TRBV12-4; the match to TRBD1 covers 12 bases. With 5 bases clipped from V and 9 bases from J, the junction kept 5 bases outside the gene matches. This CDR3 comprises 15 residues. The DNA of the CDR3 is TGTGCCAGCAGTGCCGGGACAGGGGGCTTTTCACCCCTCCACTTT. The encoded protein is CASSAGTGGFSPLHF.

The chain combines TRBV4-2 with TRBJ1-5, with D hard to call. The CDR3 runs 17 residues. The germline gives CDR1 LGHNA, CDR2 YNFKEQ. V shed 3 bases and J shed 5 bases, with 20 bases lying between them. CDR3 region: CASSQEPQYVKDQPQHF. The CDR3 DNA sequence: TGTGCCAGCAGCCAGGAACCGCAGTATGTAAAGGATCAGCCCCAGCATTTT.

This chain uses TRBV29-1 with TRBJ2-7; no clear D. CDR1 is SQVTM and CDR2 is ANQGSEA in the germline V gene. V shed 6 bases and J shed 3 bases, with 9 bases lying between them. This CDR3 is built from 11 residues. DNA for the CDR3: TGCAGCGTAGAGACACACTACGAGCAGTACTTC. It codes for CSVETHYEQYF.

This CDR3 reads CASAGTSGSYEQFF. DNA for the CDR3: TGTGCCAGCGCCGGGACTAGCGGGAGTTATGAGCAGTTCTTC. V is TRBV28 and J is TRBJ2-1, with 14 bases that match TRBD2. V was pared by 8 bases and J by 8 bases, with 5 bases of the junction left unmatched. Germline loops: CDR1 MDHEN, CDR2 SYDVKM. This CDR3 is 14 amino acids long.

V usage is TRBV6-2 or TRBV6-3 and J usage is TRBJ2-7; D not resolved. Germline V CDR1 and CDR2: MNHEY, SVGEGT. This CDR3 is built from 12 residues. Trimming took off 6 bases at V and 3 bases at J, with 9 bases between the two ends. This CDR3 is CASRVHGYEQYF. The CDR3 DNA follows: TGTGCCAGCAGAGTTCACGGCTACGAGCAGTACTTC.

The gene calls are TRBV12-3 or TRBV12-4 and TRBJ1-5, with D unclear. V lost 8 bases and J lost 0, with 14 bases in between. The CDR3 runs to 15 residues. CDR3 in amino acids: CASSRAGYSNQPQHF. The CDR3 DNA is TGTGCCAGCTCTCGTGCTGGATATAGCAATCAGCCCCAGCATTTT.